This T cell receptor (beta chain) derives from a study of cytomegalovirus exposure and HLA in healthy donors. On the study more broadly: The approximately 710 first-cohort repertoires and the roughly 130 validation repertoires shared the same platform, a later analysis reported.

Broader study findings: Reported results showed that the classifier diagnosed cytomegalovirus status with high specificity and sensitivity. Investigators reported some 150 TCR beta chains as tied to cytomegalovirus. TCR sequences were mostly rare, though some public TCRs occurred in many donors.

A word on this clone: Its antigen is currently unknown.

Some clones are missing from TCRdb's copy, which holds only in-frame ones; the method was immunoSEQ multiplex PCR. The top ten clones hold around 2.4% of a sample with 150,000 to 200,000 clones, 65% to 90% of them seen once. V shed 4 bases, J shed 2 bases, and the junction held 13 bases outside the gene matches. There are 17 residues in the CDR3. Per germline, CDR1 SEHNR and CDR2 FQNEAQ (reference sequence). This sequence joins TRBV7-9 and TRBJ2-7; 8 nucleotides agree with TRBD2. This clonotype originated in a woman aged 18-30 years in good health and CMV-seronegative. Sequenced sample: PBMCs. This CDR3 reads CASSSRPLAAEAYEQYF. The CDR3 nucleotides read TGTGCCAGCAGCTCCCGACCACTAGCGGCTGAGGCCTACGAGCAGTACTTC.